The next 2 T cell receptor beta chains were all read from a single sample in a study of blood T cell repertoires in COVID-19. Produced via immunoSEQ multiplex PCR; TCRdb's table is partial and in-frame only. The sample includes approximately 270,000 clones, nearly 90% of them seen just once. Specimen: peripheral blood. The source of these receptors is a young man with active or convalescent COVID-19.

This clone was observed a handful of times. The V call is TRBV2, the J call TRBJ2-1; 13 nucleotides align to TRBD2. V lost 7 bases to trimming and J lost 9 bases; unmatched junction nucleotides: 15. The CDR3 length is 17 residues. The V gene's germline CDR1 is SNHLY and CDR2 FYNNEI. CDR3 loop: CASKQPGRTSGSTEQFF. The CDR3, as DNA: TGTGCCAGCAAGCAACCGGGAAGGACTAGCGGGAGTACTGAGCAGTTCTTC.

The chain links TRBV19 to TRBJ2-7; TRBD1 is a possible D gene (6 bases). V lost 1 base, J lost 6 bases, and 13 bases lay in between. The germline gives CDR1 LNHDA, CDR2 SQIVND (reference sequence). The CDR3 contains 14 residues. CDR3: CASSIGGRQSEQYF. The CDR3 DNA reads TGTGCCAGTAGTATAGGGGGGCGCCAGTCCGAGCAGTACTTC. Full variable domain (missing parts from reference TRBV19 and TRBJ2-7): DGGITQSPKYLFRKEGQNVTLSCEQNLNHDAMYWYRQDPGQGLRLIYYSQIVNDFQKGDIAEGYSVSREKKESFPLTVTSAQKNPTAFYLCASSIGGRQSEQYFGPGTRLTVT.